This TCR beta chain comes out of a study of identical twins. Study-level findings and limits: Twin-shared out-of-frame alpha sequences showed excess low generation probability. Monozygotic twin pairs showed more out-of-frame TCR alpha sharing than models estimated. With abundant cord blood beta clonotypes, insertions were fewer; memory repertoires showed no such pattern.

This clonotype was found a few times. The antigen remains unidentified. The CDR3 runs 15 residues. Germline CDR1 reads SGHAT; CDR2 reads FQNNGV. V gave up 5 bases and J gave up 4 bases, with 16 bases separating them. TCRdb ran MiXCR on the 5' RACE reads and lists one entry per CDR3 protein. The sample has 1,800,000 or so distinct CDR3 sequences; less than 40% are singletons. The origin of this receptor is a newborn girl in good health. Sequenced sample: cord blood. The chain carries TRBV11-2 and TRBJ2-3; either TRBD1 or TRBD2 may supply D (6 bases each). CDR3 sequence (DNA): TGTGCCAGCAGCCCAGAGGGGGGTAGGGCAGATACGCAGTATTTT. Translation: CASSPEGGRADTQYF.